This T cell receptor (beta chain) comes out of a study of cytomegalovirus exposure and HLA in healthy donors. Whole-study results and caveats: A list of more than 150 TCR beta chains associated with cytomegalovirus was given. Subsequent analysis showed first-cohort TCR clusters tending to co-occur in some 120 validation repertoires.

In its sample, this clone was seen once. The antigen is unknown. Measured with immunoSEQ multiplex PCR; TCRdb has only the in-frame clones, and not every one. There are around 150,000 clones in the sample; more than 70% occur only once, and about 3% lies in the top ten. CDR1 is SGHVS and CDR2 is FQNEAQ in the germline V gene. This CDR3 contains 15 residues. After removal of 5 bases from V and 3 bases from J, the junction contained 6 bases not matched to a gene. The gene calls are TRBV7-8 and TRBJ2-7, with 11 bases matching TRBD1. This TCR derives from a young man in good health and CMV-seronegative. The sample comprised PBMCs. CDR3 loop: CASSIPGTGGYEQYF. Here the CDR3 DNA reads TGTGCCAGCAGCATACCCGGGACAGGGGGCTACGAGCAGTACTTC. Variable domain in full (rest from reference TRBV7-8 and TRBJ2-7): GAGVSQSPRYKVAKRGQDVALRCDPISGHVSLFWYQQALGQGPEFLTYFQNEAQLDKSGLPSDRFFAERPEGSVSTLKIQRTQQEDSAVYLCASSIPGTGGYEQYFGPGTRLTVT.